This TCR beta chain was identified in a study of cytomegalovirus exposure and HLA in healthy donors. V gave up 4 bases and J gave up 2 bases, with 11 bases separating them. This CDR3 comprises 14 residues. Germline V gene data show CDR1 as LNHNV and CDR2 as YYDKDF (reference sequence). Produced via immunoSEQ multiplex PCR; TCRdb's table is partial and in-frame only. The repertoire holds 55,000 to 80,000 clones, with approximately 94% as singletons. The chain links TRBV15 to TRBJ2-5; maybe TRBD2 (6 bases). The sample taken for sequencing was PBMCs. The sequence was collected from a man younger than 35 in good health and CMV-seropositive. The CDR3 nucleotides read TGTGCCACCAGCATGGTAGCGGAACAAGAGACCCAGTACTTC. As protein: CATSMVAEQETQYF.